These 8 T cell receptor beta chains came from one sample sequenced in a study of graft-versus-host responses after intestinal transplantation (dated by TCRdb to the early 2020s). Library creation used the immunoSEQ multiplex PCR assay. Drawn from immuneACCESS, this table holds only the in-frame rearrangements with V and J called that TCRdb kept. Clones are partly lost; checked studies trace under half to an unresolved V gene and leave the rest unexplained. This sample gives roughly 50,000 clones in total; around 90% of them show up just once. The biggest ten clones account for 5% to 7% of the sample. Material: PBMCs, obtained around 95 weeks after intestinal transplant. All receptors derive from a human patient who received an intestinal transplant, so some T cells may come from the graft donor.

The V gene is TRBV9, the J gene TRBJ1-3; D perhaps matches TRBD1 (5 bases). Germline values: CDR1 SGDLS, CDR2 YYNGEE. V was cut by 4 bases and J by 1 base, with 12 bases left in between. The CDR3 sequence is 15 residues long. CDR3 in amino acids: CASSRTGGSGNTIYF. CDR3 nucleotides: TGTGCCAGCAGCCGCACCGGGGGTTCTGGAAACACCATATATTTT. The variable domain in full, with the rest retrieved from reference TRBV9 and TRBJ1-3, is DSGVTQTPKHLITATGQRVTLRCSPRSGDLSVYWYQQSLDQGLQFLIQYYNGEERAKGNILERFSAQQFPDLHSELNLSSLELGDSALYFCASSRTGGSGNTIYFGEGSWLTVV.

This chain connects TRBV19 to TRBJ2-7; 9 positions agree with TRBD1. J was trimmed by 7 bases and V by 6 bases; bases with no gene match: 7. There are 13 residues in the CDR3. In germline, CDR1 is LNHDA, CDR2 SQIVND (reference sequence). CDR3 protein: CASSRDRVGEQYF. The CDR3 DNA reads TGTGCCAGTAGCAGGGACAGGGTGGGAGAGCAGTACTTC. Full variable domain (outside the CDR3, taken from reference TRBV19 and TRBJ2-7): DGGITQSPKYLFRKEGQNVTLSCEQNLNHDAMYWYRQDPGQGLRLIYYSQIVNDFQKGDIAEGYSVSREKKESFPLTVTSAQKNPTAFYLCASSRDRVGEQYFGPGTRLTVT.

V and J are TRBV6-5 and TRBJ2-1; no firm D call. The germline CDR1 and CDR2 sequences are MNHEY and SVGAGI. Trimming cost V 8 bases and J 8 bases, with 16 bases left between them. CDR3 length: 13 amino acids. As DNA, the CDR3 is TGTGCCAGCGGTCCGATAGCCGTAGATGAGCAGTTCTTC. It specifies CASGPIAVDEQFF.

The chain combines TRBV30 with TRBJ1-5; 8 positions match TRBD1. The V and J ends lost 3 bases and 7 bases, in that order; junction bases with no gene match: 2. The CDR3 consists of 12 residues. Per the germline V gene, CDR1 is GTSNPN and CDR2 is SVGIG (reference sequence). The CDR3 DNA reads TGTGCCTGGAGCCCAGGGGGCCAGCCCCAGCATTTT. It translates to CAWSPGGQPQHF.

The chain links TRBV5-1 to TRBJ2-3, with TRBD2 identical over 11 bases. V lost 7 bases to trimming and J lost 6 bases; unmatched junction nucleotides: 7. The germline V gene has CDR1 SGHRS and CDR2 YFSETQ. The CDR3 covers 14 residues. The CDR3, as DNA: TGCGCCAGCGGACTAGCGGGCCTAAGGGATACGCAGTATTTT. This encodes CASGLAGLRDTQYF.

The rearrangement joins TRBV9 to TRBJ2-2; 10 bases map to TRBD2. The CDR3 sequence is 17 residues long. V was pared by 3 bases and J by 4 bases, with 9 bases of the junction left unmatched. The germline V gene encodes CDR1 SGDLS and CDR2 YYNGEE. CDR3 in amino acids: CASSGTASGGLTGELFF. CDR3 coding DNA: TGTGCCAGCAGCGGGACGGCTAGCGGGGGCCTCACCGGGGAGCTGTTTTTT.

The rearrangement uses TRBV13 and TRBJ2-3, with 8 bases aligning to TRBD2. V lost 8 bases and J lost 6; bases outside the gene matches: 13. This CDR3 contains 15 residues. From germline, CDR1 is PRHDT and CDR2 FYEKMQ (reference sequence). The CDR3 bases are TGTGCCAGCTCCTCCGGGACTAGTGGCTCCGATACGCAGTATTTT. This codes for CASSSGTSGSDTQYF.

The V and J genes are TRBV11-2 and TRBJ2-4; tentative D call: TRBD2 (6 bases). V was trimmed by 1 base and J by 4 bases, leaving 11 bases between them. The CDR3 runs 15 residues. Germline loops: CDR1 SGHAT, CDR2 FQNNGV. The CDR3 loop is CASSLAGDSKNIQYF. CDR3 nucleotide sequence: TGTGCCAGCAGCTTAGCGGGGGACTCAAAAAACATTCAGTACTTC.